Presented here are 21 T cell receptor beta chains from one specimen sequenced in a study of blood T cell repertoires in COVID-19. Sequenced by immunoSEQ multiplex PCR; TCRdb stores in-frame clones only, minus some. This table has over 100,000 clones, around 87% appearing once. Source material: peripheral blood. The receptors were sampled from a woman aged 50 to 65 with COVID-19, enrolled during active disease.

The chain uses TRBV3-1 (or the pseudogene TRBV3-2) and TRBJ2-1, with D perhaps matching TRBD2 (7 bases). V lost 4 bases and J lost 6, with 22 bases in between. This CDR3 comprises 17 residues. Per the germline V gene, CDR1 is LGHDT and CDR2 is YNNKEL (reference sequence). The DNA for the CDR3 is TGTGCCAGCAGCCTCCTCCTTGGGGGGGGGCCCCCCAATGAGCAGTTCTTC. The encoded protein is CASSLLLGGGPPNEQFF.

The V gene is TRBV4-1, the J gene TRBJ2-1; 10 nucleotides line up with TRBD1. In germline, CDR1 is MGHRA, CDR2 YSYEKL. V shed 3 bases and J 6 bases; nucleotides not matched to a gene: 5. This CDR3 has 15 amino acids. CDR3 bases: TGCGCCAGCAGCCATGGGACAGGGGTTTTCAATGAGCAGTTCTTC. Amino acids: CASSHGTGVFNEQFF.

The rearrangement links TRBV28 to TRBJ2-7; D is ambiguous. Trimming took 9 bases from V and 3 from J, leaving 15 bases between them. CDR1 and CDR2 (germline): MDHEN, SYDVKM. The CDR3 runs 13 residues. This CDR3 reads CASRLQIDYEQYF. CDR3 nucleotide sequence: TGTGCCAGTAGATTACAGATTGACTACGAGCAGTACTTC.

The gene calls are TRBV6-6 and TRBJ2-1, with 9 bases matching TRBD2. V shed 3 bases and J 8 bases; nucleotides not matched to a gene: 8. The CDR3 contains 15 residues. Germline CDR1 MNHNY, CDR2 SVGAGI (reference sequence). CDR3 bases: TGTGCCAGCAGTTATCACCCGGGACTAGCCTATGAGCAGTTCTTC. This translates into CASSYHPGLAYEQFF.

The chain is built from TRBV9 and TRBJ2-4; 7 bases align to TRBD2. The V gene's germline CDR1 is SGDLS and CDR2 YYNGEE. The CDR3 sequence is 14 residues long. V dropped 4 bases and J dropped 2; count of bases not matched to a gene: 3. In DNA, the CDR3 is TGTGCCAGCAGCCCGCGGGGGTCCAAAAACATTCAGTACTTC. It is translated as CASSPRGSKNIQYF.

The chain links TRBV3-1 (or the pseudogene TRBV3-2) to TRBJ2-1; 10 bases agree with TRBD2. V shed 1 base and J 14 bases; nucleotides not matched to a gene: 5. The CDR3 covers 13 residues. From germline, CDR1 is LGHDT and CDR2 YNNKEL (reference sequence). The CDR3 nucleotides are TGTGCCAGCAGCCAAGCAAGCGGGGGGGCCAAGTTCTTC. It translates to CASSQASGGAKFF.

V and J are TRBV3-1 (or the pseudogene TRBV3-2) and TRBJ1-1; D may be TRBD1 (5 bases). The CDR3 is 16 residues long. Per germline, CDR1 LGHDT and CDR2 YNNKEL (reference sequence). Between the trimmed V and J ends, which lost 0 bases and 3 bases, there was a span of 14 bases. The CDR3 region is CASSQDWGREDTEAFF. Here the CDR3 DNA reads TGTGCCAGCAGCCAAGATTGGGGCAGGGAGGACACTGAAGCTTTCTTT.

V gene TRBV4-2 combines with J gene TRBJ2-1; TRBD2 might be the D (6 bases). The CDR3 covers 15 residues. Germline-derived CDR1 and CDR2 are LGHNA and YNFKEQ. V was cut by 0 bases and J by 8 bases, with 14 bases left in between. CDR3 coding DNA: TGTGCCAGCAGCCAAGAGAGGCGGGGTCTCGATGAGCAGTTCTTC. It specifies CASSQERRGLDEQFF.

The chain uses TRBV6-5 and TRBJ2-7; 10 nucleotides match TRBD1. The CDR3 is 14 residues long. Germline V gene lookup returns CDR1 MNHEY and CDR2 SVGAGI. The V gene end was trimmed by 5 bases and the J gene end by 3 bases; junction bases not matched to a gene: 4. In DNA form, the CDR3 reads TGTGCCAGCAGTCCACGGACAGGGGGCTACGAGCAGTACTTC. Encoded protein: CASSPRTGGYEQYF.

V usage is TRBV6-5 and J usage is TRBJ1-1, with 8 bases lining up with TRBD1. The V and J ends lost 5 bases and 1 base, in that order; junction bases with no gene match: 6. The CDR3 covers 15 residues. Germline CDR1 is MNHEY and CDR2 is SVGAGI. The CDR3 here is CASSHNRGSNTEAFF. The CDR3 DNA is TGTGCCAGCAGTCACAACAGGGGGTCGAACACTGAAGCTTTCTTT.

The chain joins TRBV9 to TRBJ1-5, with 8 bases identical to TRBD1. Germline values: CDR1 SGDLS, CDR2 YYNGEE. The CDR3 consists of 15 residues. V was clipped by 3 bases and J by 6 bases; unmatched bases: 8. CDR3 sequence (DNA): TGTGCCAGCAGCGCCGGACAGGGTATGTTTCAGCCCCAGCATTTT. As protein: CASSAGQGMFQPQHF. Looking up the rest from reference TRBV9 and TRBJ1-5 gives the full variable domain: DSGVTQTPKHLITATGQRVTLRCSPRSGDLSVYWYQQSLDQGLQFLIQYYNGEERAKGNILERFSAQQFPDLHSELNLSSLELGDSALYFCASSAGQGMFQPQHFGDGTRLSIL.

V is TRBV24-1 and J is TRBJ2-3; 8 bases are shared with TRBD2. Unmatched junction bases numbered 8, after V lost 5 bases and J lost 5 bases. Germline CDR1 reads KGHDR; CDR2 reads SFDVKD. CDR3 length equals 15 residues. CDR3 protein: CATSATGRARDTQYF. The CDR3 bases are TGTGCCACCAGTGCCACCGGGAGGGCAAGAGATACGCAGTATTTT.

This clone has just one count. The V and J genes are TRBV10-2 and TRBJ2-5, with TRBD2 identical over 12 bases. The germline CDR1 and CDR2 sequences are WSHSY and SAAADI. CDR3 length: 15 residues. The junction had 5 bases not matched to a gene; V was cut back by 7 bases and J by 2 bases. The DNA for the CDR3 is TGCGCCAGCATGAGGACTAGCGGGGATCAAGAGACCCAGTACTTC. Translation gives CASMRTSGDQETQYF.

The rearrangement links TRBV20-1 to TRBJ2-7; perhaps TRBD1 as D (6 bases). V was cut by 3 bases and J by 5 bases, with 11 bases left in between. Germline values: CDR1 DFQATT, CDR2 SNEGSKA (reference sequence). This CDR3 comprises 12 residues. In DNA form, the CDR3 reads TGCAGTGCTAGTTCAGGGGTCCACGAGCAGTACTTC. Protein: CSASSGVHEQYF.

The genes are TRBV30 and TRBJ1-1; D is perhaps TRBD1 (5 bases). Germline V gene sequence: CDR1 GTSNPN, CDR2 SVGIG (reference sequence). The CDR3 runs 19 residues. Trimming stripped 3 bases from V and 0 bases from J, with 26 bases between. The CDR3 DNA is TGTGCCTGGAGGATTAAAAGCCCCCCAGGGAAATCCATGAACACTGAAGCTTTCTTT. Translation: CAWRIKSPPGKSMNTEAFF.

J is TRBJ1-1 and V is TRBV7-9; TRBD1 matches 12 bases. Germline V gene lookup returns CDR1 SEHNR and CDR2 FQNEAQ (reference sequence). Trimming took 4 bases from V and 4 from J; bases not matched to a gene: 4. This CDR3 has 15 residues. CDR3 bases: TGTGCCAGCAGCTGGGACAGGGGGCGCAGCACTGAAGCTTTCTTT. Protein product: CASSWDRGRSTEAFF.

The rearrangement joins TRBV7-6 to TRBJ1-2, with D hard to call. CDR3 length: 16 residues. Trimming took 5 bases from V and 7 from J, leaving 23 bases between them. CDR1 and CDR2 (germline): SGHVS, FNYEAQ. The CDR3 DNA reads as TGTGCCAGCAGCCATGGAGAAGTTCCCCCAACGGGTGGCTACACCTTC. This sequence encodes CASSHGEVPPTGGYTF.

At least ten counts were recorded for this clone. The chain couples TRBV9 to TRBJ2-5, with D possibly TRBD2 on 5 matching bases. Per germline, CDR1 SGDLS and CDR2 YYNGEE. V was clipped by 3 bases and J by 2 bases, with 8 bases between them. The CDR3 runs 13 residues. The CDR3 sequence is CASSDRGQETQYF. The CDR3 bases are TGTGCCAGCAGCGACCGCGGGCAAGAGACCCAGTACTTC.

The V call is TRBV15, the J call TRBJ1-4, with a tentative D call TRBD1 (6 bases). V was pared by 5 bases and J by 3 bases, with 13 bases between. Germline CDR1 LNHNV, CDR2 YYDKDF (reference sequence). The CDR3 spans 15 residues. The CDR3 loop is CATSRGGLANEKLFF. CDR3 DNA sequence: TGTGCCACCAGCCGCGGGGGGCTAGCTAATGAAAAACTGTTTTTT. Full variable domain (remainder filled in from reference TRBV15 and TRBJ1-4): DAMVIQNPRYQVTQFGKPVTLSCSQTLNHNVMYWYQQKSSQAPKLLFHYYDKDFNNEADTPDNFQSRRPNTSFCFLDIRSPGLGDTAMYLCATSRGGLANEKLFFGSGTQLSVL.

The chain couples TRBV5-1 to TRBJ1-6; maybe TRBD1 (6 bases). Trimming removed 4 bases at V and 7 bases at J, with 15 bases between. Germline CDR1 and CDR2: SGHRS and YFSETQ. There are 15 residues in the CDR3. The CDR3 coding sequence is TGCGCCAGCAGCCCTACAGGGTCCGGCAATTCACCCCTCCACTTT. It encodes CASSPTGSGNSPLHF.

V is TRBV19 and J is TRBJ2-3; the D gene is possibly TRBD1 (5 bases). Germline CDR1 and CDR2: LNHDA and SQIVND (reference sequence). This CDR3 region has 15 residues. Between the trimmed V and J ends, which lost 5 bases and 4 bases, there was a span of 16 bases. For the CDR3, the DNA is TGTGCCAGTAGTCTGGACACTCCCGGCCCAGATACGCAGTATTTT. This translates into CASSLDTPGPDTQYF.